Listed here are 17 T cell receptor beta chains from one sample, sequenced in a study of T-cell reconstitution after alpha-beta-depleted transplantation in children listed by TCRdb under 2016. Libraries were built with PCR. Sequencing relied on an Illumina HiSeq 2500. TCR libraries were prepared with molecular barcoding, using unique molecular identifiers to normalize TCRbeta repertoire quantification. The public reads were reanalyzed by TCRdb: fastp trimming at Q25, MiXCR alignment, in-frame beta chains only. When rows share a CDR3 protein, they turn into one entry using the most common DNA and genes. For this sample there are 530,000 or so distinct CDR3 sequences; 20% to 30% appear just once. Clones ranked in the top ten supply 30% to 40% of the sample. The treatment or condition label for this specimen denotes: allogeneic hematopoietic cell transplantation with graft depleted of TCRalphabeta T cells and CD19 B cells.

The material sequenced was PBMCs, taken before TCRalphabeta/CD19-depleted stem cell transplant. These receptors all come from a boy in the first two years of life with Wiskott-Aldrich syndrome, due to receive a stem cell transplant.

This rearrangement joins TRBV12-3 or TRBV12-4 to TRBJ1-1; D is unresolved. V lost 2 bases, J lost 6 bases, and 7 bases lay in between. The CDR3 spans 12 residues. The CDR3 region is CASSLLAPEAFF. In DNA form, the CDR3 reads TGTGCCAGCAGTTTATTAGCTCCTGAAGCTTTCTTT.

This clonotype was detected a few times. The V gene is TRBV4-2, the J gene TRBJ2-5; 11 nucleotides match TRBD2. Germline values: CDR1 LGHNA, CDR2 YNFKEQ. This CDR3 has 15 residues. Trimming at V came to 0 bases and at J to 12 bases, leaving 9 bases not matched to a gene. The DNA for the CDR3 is TGTGCCAGCAGCCAAGACTTAGCGGGAGGGCCCTTTAAGTACTTC. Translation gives CASSQDLAGGPFKYF.

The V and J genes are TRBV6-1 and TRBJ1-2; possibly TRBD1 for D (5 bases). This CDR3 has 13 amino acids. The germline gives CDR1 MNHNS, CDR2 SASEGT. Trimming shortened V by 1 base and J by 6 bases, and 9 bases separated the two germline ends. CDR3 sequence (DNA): TGTGCCAGCAGTGAAGGATGGGGGAATGGCTACACCTTC. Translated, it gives CASSEGWGNGYTF.

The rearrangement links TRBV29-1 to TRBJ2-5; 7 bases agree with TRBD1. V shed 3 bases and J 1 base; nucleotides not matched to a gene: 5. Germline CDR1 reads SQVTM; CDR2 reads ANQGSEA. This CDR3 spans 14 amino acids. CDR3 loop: CSVDRGLVQETQYF. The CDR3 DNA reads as TGCAGCGTTGACAGGGGGTTAGTCCAAGAGACCCAGTACTTC.

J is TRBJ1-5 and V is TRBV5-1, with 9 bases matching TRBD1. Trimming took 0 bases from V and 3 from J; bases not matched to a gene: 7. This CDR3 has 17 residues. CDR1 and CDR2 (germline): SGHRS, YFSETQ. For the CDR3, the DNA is TGCGCCAGCAGCTTGGTGCCGGGACAGGGTCTCAATCAGCCCCAGCATTTT. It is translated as CASSLVPGQGLNQPQHF.

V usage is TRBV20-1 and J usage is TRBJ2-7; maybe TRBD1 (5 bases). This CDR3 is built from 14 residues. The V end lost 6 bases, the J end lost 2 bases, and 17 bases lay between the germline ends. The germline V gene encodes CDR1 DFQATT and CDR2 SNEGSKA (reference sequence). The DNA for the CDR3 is TGCAGTGCCCTCGAGGCAGGGAAACCCTACGAGCAGTACTTC. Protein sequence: CSALEAGKPYEQYF.

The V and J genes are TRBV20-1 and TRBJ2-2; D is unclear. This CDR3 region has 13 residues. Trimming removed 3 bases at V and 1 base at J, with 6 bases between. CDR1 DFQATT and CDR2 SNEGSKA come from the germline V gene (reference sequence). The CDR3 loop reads CSASWRNTGELFF. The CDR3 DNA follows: TGCAGTGCTAGTTGGCGGAACACCGGGGAGCTGTTTTTT.

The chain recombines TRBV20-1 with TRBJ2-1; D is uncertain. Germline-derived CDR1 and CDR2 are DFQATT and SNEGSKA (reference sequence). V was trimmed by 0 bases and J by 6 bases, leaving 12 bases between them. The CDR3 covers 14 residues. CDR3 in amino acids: CSAREVVRFNEQFF. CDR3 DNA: TGCAGTGCTAGAGAGGTAGTACGGTTCAATGAGCAGTTCTTC.

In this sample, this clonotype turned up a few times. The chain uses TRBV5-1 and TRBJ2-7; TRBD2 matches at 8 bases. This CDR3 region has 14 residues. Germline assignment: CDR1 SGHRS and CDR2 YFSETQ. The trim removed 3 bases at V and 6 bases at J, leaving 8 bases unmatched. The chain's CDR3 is CASSSSGTSPEQYF. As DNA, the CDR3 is TGCGCCAGCAGCTCATCCGGGACTAGTCCCGAGCAGTACTTC.

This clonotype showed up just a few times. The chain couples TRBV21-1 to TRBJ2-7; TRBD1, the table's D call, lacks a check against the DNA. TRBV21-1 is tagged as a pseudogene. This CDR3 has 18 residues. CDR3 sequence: CASSPPLGTETRVNEQYF. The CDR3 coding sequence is TGTGCCAGCAGCCCCCCCCTGGGGACAGAAACGAGAGTCAACGAGCAGTACTTC.

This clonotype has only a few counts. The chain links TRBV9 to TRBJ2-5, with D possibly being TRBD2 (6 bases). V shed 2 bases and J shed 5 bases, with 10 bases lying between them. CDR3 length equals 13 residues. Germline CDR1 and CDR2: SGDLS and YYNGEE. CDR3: CASSVGGFETQYF. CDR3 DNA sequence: TGTGCCAGCAGCGTCGGGGGATTTGAGACCCAGTACTTC.

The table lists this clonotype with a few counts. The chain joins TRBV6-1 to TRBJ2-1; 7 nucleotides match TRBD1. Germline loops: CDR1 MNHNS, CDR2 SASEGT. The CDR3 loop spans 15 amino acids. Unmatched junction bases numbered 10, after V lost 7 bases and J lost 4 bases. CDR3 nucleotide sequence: TGTGCCAGCATTGCGGACAGGCTGGCATACAATGAGCAGTTCTTC. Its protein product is CASIADRLAYNEQFF.

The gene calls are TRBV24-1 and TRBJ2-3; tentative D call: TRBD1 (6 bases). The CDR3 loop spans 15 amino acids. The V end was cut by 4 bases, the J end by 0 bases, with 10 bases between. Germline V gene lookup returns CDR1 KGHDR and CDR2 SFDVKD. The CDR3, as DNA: TGTGCCACCAGTGAAGGACAGAGTAGCACAGATACGCAGTATTTT. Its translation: CATSEGQSSTDTQYF.

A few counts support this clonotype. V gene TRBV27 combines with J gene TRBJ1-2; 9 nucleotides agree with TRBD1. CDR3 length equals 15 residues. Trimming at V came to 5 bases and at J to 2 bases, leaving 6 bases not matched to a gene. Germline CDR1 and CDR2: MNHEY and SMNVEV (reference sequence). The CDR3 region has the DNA TGTGCCAGCAGTGCCCTCGGACAGGGGAACTATGGCTACACCTTC. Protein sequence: CASSALGQGNYGYTF.

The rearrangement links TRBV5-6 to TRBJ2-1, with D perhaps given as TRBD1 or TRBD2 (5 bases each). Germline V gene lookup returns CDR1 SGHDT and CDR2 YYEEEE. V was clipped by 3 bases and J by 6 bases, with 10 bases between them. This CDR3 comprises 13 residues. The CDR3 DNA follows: TGTGCCAGCAGCTGGGGGACCGCCAATGAGCAGTTCTTC. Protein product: CASSWGTANEQFF.

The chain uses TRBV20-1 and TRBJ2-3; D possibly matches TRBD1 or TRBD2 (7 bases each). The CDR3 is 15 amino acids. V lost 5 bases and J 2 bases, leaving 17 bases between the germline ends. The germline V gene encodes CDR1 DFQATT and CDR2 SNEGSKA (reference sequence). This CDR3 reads CSAQGDYFHTDTQYF. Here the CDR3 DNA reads TGCAGTGCTCAGGGGGACTACTTCCACACAGATACGCAGTATTTT.

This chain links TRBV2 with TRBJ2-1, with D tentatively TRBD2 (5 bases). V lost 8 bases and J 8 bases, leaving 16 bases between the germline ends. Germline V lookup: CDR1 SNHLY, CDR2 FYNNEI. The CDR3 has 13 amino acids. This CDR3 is CASHEGLGDEQFF. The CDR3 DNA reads TGTGCCAGCCACGAGGGCCTTGGGGATGAGCAGTTCTTC.